This TCR beta chain derives from a study of CD8 T cells in ankylosing spondylitis. There are 14 residues in the CDR3. Trimming took 0 bases from V and 8 from J, leaving 13 bases between them. Per germline, CDR1 DFQATT and CDR2 SNEGSKA (reference sequence). Study results and limitations: Earlier studies detected some motif variants in reactive arthritis synovial fluid and blood. Significantly higher representation of disease-linked clones was reported for matched ankylosing spondylitis synovial fluid. What appeared characteristic of ankylosing spondylitis blood was a TCR beta motif of seven to nine highly homologous variants.

From the 5' RACE reads, TCRdb called clonotypes with MiXCR, one entry per CDR3 protein. The data hold under 850,000 distinct CDR3 sequences, with around 17% observed a single time. This clonotype has only a few counts. Its cognate antigen is unknown. The chain combines TRBV20-1 with TRBJ1-4, with D possibly matching TRBD1 (5 bases). This sequence was found in a male donor with ankylosing spondylitis. Source material: blood, either unsorted or a sorted T cell fraction (not recorded which). The CDR3 is CSAREGVAGEKLFF. The CDR3 coding sequence is TGCAGTGCTAGAGAAGGCGTGGCAGGGGAAAAACTGTTTTTT.